This T cell receptor beta chain was identified during a study of early T cells in non-severe SARS-CoV-2 infection. Study in general: From unsorted whole blood, bulk RNA was sequenced, and the chains remained unpaired.

The library protocol tagged individual cDNA molecules with unique molecular identifiers. TCRdb redid the calling of the 5' RACE reads with MiXCR, one entry per CDR3 protein. The repertoire includes approximately 66,000 distinct CDR3 sequences, about 13% of them detected once, and approximately 5% sits in the top ten. Regarding this clonotype: The antigen remains undetermined.

The CDR3 totals 13 residues. Trimming took off 2 bases at V and 3 bases at J, with 7 bases between the two ends. CDR1 is KGHSH, CDR2 LQKENI, per germline. Regarding the study as a whole: CD4 and private specificities were missed by VDJdb matching, which favored anti-spike CD8 responses.

Material for sequencing was whole blood. The sequence derives from an adult who was a healthcare worker with PCR-confirmed SARS-CoV-2 infection or an uninfected control (not recorded which). The chain recombines TRBV18 with TRBJ2-5, with D perhaps given as TRBD1 or TRBD2 (5 bases each). The DNA of the CDR3 is TGTGCCAGCTCACCAGGGACGGAAGAGACCCAGTACTTC. It specifies CASSPGTEETQYF. Full variable domain (missing parts from reference TRBV18 and TRBJ2-5): NAGVMQNPRHLVRRRGQEARLRCSPMKGHSHVYWYRQLPEEGLKFMVYLQKENIIDESGMPKERFSAEFPKEGPSILRIQQVVRGDSAAYFCASSPGTEETQYFGPGTRLLVL.